This is a list of T cell receptor beta chains from one sample in a study of cytomegalovirus exposure and HLA in healthy donors. Sequencing was performed with immunoSEQ multiplex PCR; in TCRdb, only in-frame clones are kept and a portion is missing. The repertoire holds roughly 250,000 clones, with 72% as singletons. The material sequenced was PBMCs. The receptors come from a female donor in good health and CMV-seronegative. CDR3s include the opening cysteine and the closing phenylalanine or tryptophan. Each record gives: V gene, D gene, clone size, J gene, CDR3 length, CDR3 DNA, CDR3 protein. A D gene is named only where the DNA matches it firmly. For some rows the clone size is stated as once, few or many, or as a class when expanded; others skip it.

v_call: TRBV5-1
d_call: TRBD2
clone_size: -
j_call: TRBJ2-1
cdr3_length: 15
cdr3_nt: TGCGCCAGCTCCTACGGACTAGCGGCTTACAATGAGCAGTTCTTC
cdr3_aa: CASSYGLAAYNEQFF

v_call: TRBV5-4
d_call: TRBD2
clone_size: once
j_call: TRBJ2-5
cdr3_length: 17
cdr3_nt: TGTGCCAGCAGCTTGGTGGCTAGCGGGAGTTCCTGGGAGACCCAGTACTTC
cdr3_aa: CASSLVASGSSWETQYF

v_call: TRBV9
d_call: TRBD2
clone_size: -
j_call: TRBJ2-2
cdr3_length: 21
cdr3_nt: TGTGCCAGCAGCGTAGTTTATCCGCGACTAGCGGGAGTCGGGGACACCGGGGAGCTGTTTTTT
cdr3_aa: CASSVVYPRLAGVGDTGELFF

v_call: TRBV4-1
d_call: -
clone_size: -
j_call: TRBJ2-7
cdr3_length: 14
cdr3_nt: TGCGCCAGCAGCCAGAGAGCCGGGGCCTACGAGCAGTACTTC
cdr3_aa: CASSQRAGAYEQYF

v_call: TRBV11-1
d_call: TRBD1
clone_size: once
j_call: TRBJ2-1
cdr3_length: 13
cdr3_nt: TGTGCCAGCAGCTCAAGGGGGACAGGGGGAAAGTTCTTC
cdr3_aa: CASSSRGTGGKFF

v_call: TRBV2
d_call: TRBD2
clone_size: -
j_call: TRBJ2-2
cdr3_length: 14
cdr3_nt: TGTGCCAGCATGGCTAGCGGGAGCACCGGGGAGCTGTTTTTT
cdr3_aa: CASMASGSTGELFF

v_call: TRBV9
d_call: -
clone_size: -
j_call: TRBJ2-7
cdr3_length: 13
cdr3_nt: TGTGCCAGCAGCGTAGGGCAGGGTTCCGAGCAGTACTTC
cdr3_aa: CASSVGQGSEQYF

v_call: TRBV7-9
d_call: -
clone_size: -
j_call: TRBJ1-1
cdr3_length: 12
cdr3_nt: TGTGCCAGCAGCCCCTCGCGGGGAGAGGATTTCTTT
cdr3_aa: CASSPSRGEDFF

v_call: TRBV7-2
d_call: -
clone_size: -
j_call: TRBJ2-7
cdr3_length: 13
cdr3_nt: TGTGCCAGCAGCTTCCAGGGTGGCTACGAGCAGTACTTC
cdr3_aa: CASSFQGGYEQYF

v_call: TRBV5-1
d_call: TRBD1
clone_size: -
j_call: TRBJ1-1
cdr3_length: 14
cdr3_nt: TGCGCCAGCACCGCCGGGACAGGGGGCACTGAAGCTTTCTTT
cdr3_aa: CASTAGTGGTEAFF

v_call: TRBV5-1
d_call: -
clone_size: -
j_call: TRBJ2-7
cdr3_length: 13
cdr3_nt: TGCGCCAGCAGCTTAGGGGGGGTAGGCGAGCAGTACTTC
cdr3_aa: CASSLGGVGEQYF

v_call: TRBV28
d_call: -
clone_size: -
j_call: TRBJ2-6
cdr3_length: 14
cdr3_nt: TGTGCCAGCAGTCCGGTCTGGGGGGCCAACGTCCTGACTTTC
cdr3_aa: CASSPVWGANVLTF

v_call: TRBV11-2
d_call: TRBD1
clone_size: -
j_call: TRBJ1-2
cdr3_length: 14
cdr3_nt: TGTGCCAGCAGCTTAGTGAACAGGGGAAATGGCTACACCTTC
cdr3_aa: CASSLVNRGNGYTF

v_call: TRBV19
d_call: TRBD1
clone_size: -
j_call: TRBJ1-1
cdr3_length: 14
cdr3_nt: TGTGCCAGTAGTCCCCGACAGGGGATACCTGAAGCTTTCTTT
cdr3_aa: CASSPRQGIPEAFF

v_call: TRBV28
d_call: -
clone_size: -
j_call: TRBJ2-5
cdr3_length: 14
cdr3_nt: TGTGCCAGCAGCTCGGTTGGTCAACAGGAGACCCAGTACTTC
cdr3_aa: CASSSVGQQETQYF

v_call: TRBV9
d_call: -
clone_size: few
j_call: TRBJ1-4
cdr3_length: 14
cdr3_nt: TGTGCCAGCAGCGACCCCTCCGAGAACGAAAAACTGTTTTTT
cdr3_aa: CASSDPSENEKLFF

v_call: TRBV28
d_call: -
clone_size: -
j_call: TRBJ1-6
cdr3_length: 15
cdr3_nt: TGTGCCAGCAGTTTACGCAGCTCCTATAATTCACCCCTCCACTTT
cdr3_aa: CASSLRSSYNSPLHF

v_call: TRBV11-2
d_call: TRBD2
clone_size: -
j_call: TRBJ2-3
cdr3_length: 14
cdr3_nt: TGTGCCAGCAGCCGGAGCGGGAGGACAGATACGCAGTATTTT
cdr3_aa: CASSRSGRTDTQYF

v_call: TRBV15
d_call: TRBD2
clone_size: -
j_call: TRBJ2-2
cdr3_length: 13
cdr3_nt: TGTGCCACCTCTAGCGGGAGAGCCGGGGAGCTGTTTTTT
cdr3_aa: CATSSGRAGELFF

v_call: TRBV14
d_call: -
clone_size: -
j_call: TRBJ1-2
cdr3_length: 15
cdr3_nt: TGTGCCAGCAGCCAAGAGTACGGGAGGAACTATGGCTACACCTTC
cdr3_aa: CASSQEYGRNYGYTF

v_call: TRBV5-1
d_call: TRBD1
clone_size: -
j_call: TRBJ2-6
cdr3_length: 18
cdr3_nt: TGCGCCAGCAGCTTGGCTCGGACAGGGGGCACGGGGGCCAACGTCCTGACTTTC
cdr3_aa: CASSLARTGGTGANVLTF

v_call: TRBV19
d_call: -
clone_size: -
j_call: TRBJ1-5
cdr3_length: 12
cdr3_nt: TGTGCCAGTAGTTCTCCGGATCAGCCCCAGCATTTT
cdr3_aa: CASSSPDQPQHF

v_call: TRBV11-3
d_call: TRBD1
clone_size: -
j_call: TRBJ2-7
cdr3_length: 14
cdr3_nt: TGTGCCAGCAGCTCAGGGGACAGCTCCTACGAGCAGTACTTC
cdr3_aa: CASSSGDSSYEQYF

v_call: TRBV13
d_call: -
clone_size: -
j_call: TRBJ2-5
cdr3_length: 15
cdr3_nt: TGTGCCAGCAGCTTGCGGGCCAGGATCCAAGAGACCCAGTACTTC
cdr3_aa: CASSLRARIQETQYF

v_call: TRBV7-9
d_call: TRBD2
clone_size: -
j_call: TRBJ2-1
cdr3_length: 16
cdr3_nt: TGTGCCAGCAGCCAAGCGAGGTCACTAGCGGGCAATGAGCAGTTCTTC
cdr3_aa: CASSQARSLAGNEQFF

v_call: TRBV6-5
d_call: TRBD1
clone_size: -
j_call: TRBJ2-5
cdr3_length: 13
cdr3_nt: TGTGCCAGCACTAGGACAGGTCAAGAGACCCAGTACTTC
cdr3_aa: CASTRTGQETQYF

v_call: TRBV5-6
d_call: -
clone_size: -
j_call: TRBJ1-1
cdr3_length: 12
cdr3_nt: TGTGCCAGCAGCCCCGGGTCTACTGAAGCTTTCTTT
cdr3_aa: CASSPGSTEAFF

v_call: TRBV19
d_call: TRBD1
clone_size: -
j_call: TRBJ1-1
cdr3_length: 17
cdr3_nt: TGTGCCAGTAGTATGTTCGGGACAGCGACAATGAACACTGAAGCTTTCTTT
cdr3_aa: CASSMFGTATMNTEAFF

v_call: TRBV7-9
d_call: TRBD2
clone_size: -
j_call: TRBJ2-7
cdr3_length: 15
cdr3_nt: TGTGCCAGCACCGGGACTAGCGGGAAGACCTACGAGCAGTACTTC
cdr3_aa: CASTGTSGKTYEQYF

v_call: TRBV7-9
d_call: -
clone_size: -
j_call: TRBJ1-1
cdr3_length: 10
cdr3_nt: TGTTCCAGCGGACATAGTATCGCTTTCTTT
cdr3_aa: CSSGHSIAFF

v_call: TRBV9
d_call: TRBD2
clone_size: -
j_call: TRBJ2-3
cdr3_length: 16
cdr3_nt: TGTGCCAGCAGCGTAGGGCCAGCGGGAGGCGCAGATACGCAGTATTTT
cdr3_aa: CASSVGPAGGADTQYF

v_call: TRBV27
d_call: TRBD1
clone_size: -
j_call: TRBJ1-5
cdr3_length: 16
cdr3_nt: TGTGCCAGCAGTTTCTCTGACAGGGCCGGCAATCAGCCCCAGCATTTT
cdr3_aa: CASSFSDRAGNQPQHF

v_call: TRBV11-3
d_call: TRBD2
clone_size: -
j_call: TRBJ2-7
cdr3_length: 16
cdr3_nt: TGTGCCAGCACCCGCCAGAGGACTAGCGGGGCCTACGAGCAGTACTTC
cdr3_aa: CASTRQRTSGAYEQYF

v_call: TRBV5-8
d_call: -
clone_size: -
j_call: TRBJ2-3
cdr3_length: 14
cdr3_nt: TGTGCCAGCAGCTTGGTGGGGGAGGTCGATACGCAGTATTTT
cdr3_aa: CASSLVGEVDTQYF

v_call: TRBV7-2
d_call: TRBD2
clone_size: few
j_call: TRBJ2-1
cdr3_length: 15
cdr3_nt: TGTGCCAGCAGCTTTAACCTAGCGGGAGGGCCTGAGCAGTTCTTC
cdr3_aa: CASSFNLAGGPEQFF

v_call: TRBV5-5
d_call: TRBD1
clone_size: -
j_call: TRBJ1-1
cdr3_length: 13
cdr3_nt: TGTGCCAGCGGTCCGCAGGGGGCCCCTGAAGCTTTCTTT
cdr3_aa: CASGPQGAPEAFF

v_call: TRBV29-1
d_call: TRBD1
clone_size: -
j_call: TRBJ1-1
cdr3_length: 15
cdr3_nt: TGCAGCGCTAAAACGGGGACAGGTTCGAACACTGAAGCTTTCTTT
cdr3_aa: CSAKTGTGSNTEAFF

v_call: TRBV7-8
d_call: TRBD1
clone_size: -
j_call: TRBJ1-5
cdr3_length: 15
cdr3_nt: TGTGCCAGCAGCGGGACAGCTTTTAGCAATCAGCCCCAGCATTTT
cdr3_aa: CASSGTAFSNQPQHF

v_call: TRBV5-1
d_call: TRBD2
clone_size: -
j_call: TRBJ2-5
cdr3_length: 18
cdr3_nt: TGCGCCAGCAGCTTAGGGACTAGCGGGAGTGGGCTTCAAGAGACCCAGTACTTC
cdr3_aa: CASSLGTSGSGLQETQYF

v_call: TRBV18
d_call: -
clone_size: few
j_call: TRBJ1-2
cdr3_length: 16
cdr3_nt: TGTGCCAGCTCCTCAATACCGGGGTTCCTCAACTATGGCTACACCTTC
cdr3_aa: CASSSIPGFLNYGYTF

v_call: TRBV6-6
d_call: -
clone_size: -
j_call: TRBJ2-1
cdr3_length: 13
cdr3_nt: TGTGCCAGCAGTTATCAGGGCTACAATGAGCAATTCTTC
cdr3_aa: CASSYQGYNEQFF

v_call: TRBV19
d_call: -
clone_size: once
j_call: TRBJ1-4
cdr3_length: 16
cdr3_nt: TGTGCCAGTAGTCAACCCATCGAGCATCTGTCGGAAAAACTGTTTTTT
cdr3_aa: CASSQPIEHLSEKLFF

v_call: TRBV18
d_call: TRBD1
clone_size: once
j_call: TRBJ2-7
cdr3_length: 16
cdr3_nt: TGTGCCAGCTCACCTAGGGCACAGGGGTTCTCCTACGAGCAGTACTTC
cdr3_aa: CASSPRAQGFSYEQYF

v_call: TRBV6-5
d_call: -
clone_size: -
j_call: TRBJ1-2
cdr3_length: 14
cdr3_nt: TGTGCCAGCAGTTACTCTAGGACAGTATATGGCTACACCTTC
cdr3_aa: CASSYSRTVYGYTF

v_call: TRBV11-1
d_call: -
clone_size: -
j_call: TRBJ2-7
cdr3_length: 14
cdr3_nt: TGTGCCAGCAGCTTCGGTTCAGGGATAAACGAGCAGTACTTC
cdr3_aa: CASSFGSGINEQYF

v_call: TRBV2
d_call: -
clone_size: -
j_call: TRBJ2-7
cdr3_length: 14
cdr3_nt: TGTGCCAGCAGTGAGGCGCTAGCGAGCTACGAGCAGTACTTC
cdr3_aa: CASSEALASYEQYF

v_call: TRBV5-1
d_call: -
clone_size: once
j_call: TRBJ2-2
cdr3_length: 13
cdr3_nt: TGCGCCAGCAGCTGGGAGGCTGCCGGGGAGCTGTTTTTT
cdr3_aa: CASSWEAAGELFF